This T cell receptor (beta chain) is from a study of shared clonotypes between healthy human individuals. Germline V gene lookup returns CDR1 MNHEY and CDR2 SVGAGI. This CDR3 is 13 amino acids long. The J segment lost 12 bases and the V segment lost 0 bases, leaving 3 bases of the junction unmatched. The table came from immunoSEQ multiplex PCR; TCRdb's copy has only in-frame clones and leaves some out. The sample contains about 1.4 million clones, over 95% of which appear only once. The material sequenced was naive CD4+ T cells sorted from blood. Subset in this sample: CD45RA+ positively selected. This TCR derives from a man aged 25-40 years in good health. The chain recombines TRBV6-5 with TRBJ2-1; 9 bases are a match to TRBD2. The CDR3 reads CASSYSPTSGQFF. CDR3 nucleotides: TGTGCCAGCAGTTACTCCCCGACTAGCGGGCAGTTCTTC.